This entry describes one TCR beta chain. Antigen: not known. The data originate from a study of T cells and Merkel cell carcinoma outcomes. General study results and limits: Merkel cell carcinoma outcomes were reportedly predicted by repertoire and T-cell density.

Assay: immunoSEQ multiplex PCR; the TCRdb copy retains only in-frame clones and omits some. The profile shows roughly 1,900 clones, roughly 80% of them singletons. V lost 6 bases to trimming and J lost 2 bases, with 13 bases between them. The CDR3 has 15 amino acids. Germline loops: CDR1 MGHDK, CDR2 SYGVNS. The chain joins TRBV25-1 to TRBJ2-2; no clear D gene. This clonotype was sampled from a human donor with Merkel cell carcinoma. Sample: tumor tissue from Merkel cell carcinoma. CDR3 coding DNA: TGTGCCAGCAGGAGGTCGGGCGGAAACACCGGGGAGCTGTTTTTT. It translates to CASRRSGGNTGELFF.